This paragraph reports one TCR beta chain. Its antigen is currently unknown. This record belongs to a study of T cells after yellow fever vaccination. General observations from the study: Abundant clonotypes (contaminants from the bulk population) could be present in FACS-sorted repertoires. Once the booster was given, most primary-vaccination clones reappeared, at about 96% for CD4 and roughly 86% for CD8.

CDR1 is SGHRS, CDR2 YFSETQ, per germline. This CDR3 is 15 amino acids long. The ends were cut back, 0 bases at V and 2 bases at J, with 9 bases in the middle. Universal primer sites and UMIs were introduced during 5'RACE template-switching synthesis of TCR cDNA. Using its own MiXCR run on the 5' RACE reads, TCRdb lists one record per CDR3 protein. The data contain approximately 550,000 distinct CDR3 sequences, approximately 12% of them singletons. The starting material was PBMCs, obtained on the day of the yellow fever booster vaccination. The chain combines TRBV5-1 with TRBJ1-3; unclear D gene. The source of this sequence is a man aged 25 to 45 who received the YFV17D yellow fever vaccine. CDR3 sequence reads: CASSLAGTAGNTIYF. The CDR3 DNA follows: TGCGCCAGCAGCTTGGCAGGTACAGCTGGAAACACCATATATTTT.